This T cell receptor beta chain came from a study of blood T cell repertoires in COVID-19. Study background: Sites in the United States, Italy and Spain provided acute and convalescent COVID-19 samples. Sources were T cells, B-cell-depleted T cells, or PBMCs; the material itself was cDNA or gDNA.

Germline-derived CDR1 and CDR2 are MNHEY and SVGEGT. Between the trimmed V and J ends, which lost 6 bases and 6 bases, there was a span of 12 bases. This CDR3 comprises 13 residues. Authors' analysis steps: Reference gene primer amplification in the assay estimated nucleated cell counts. Using immunoSEQ multiplex PCR, the repertoire was profiled, and TCRdb retains in-frame clones only, with some absent. Clone size and V and J calls were adopted from that table, with D and trimming inferred from the DNA. The sample lists fewer than 250,000 clones, about 82% occurring once. The source of this sequence is a woman between 55 and 75 years old with active or convalescent COVID-19. Sequenced input: peripheral blood. V and J are TRBV6-2 or TRBV6-3 and TRBJ1-5; no clear D gene. The CDR3 is CASSILTPQPQHF. CDR3 bases: TGTGCCAGCAGCATTCTTACTCCTCAGCCCCAGCATTTT.